The TCR beta chain described here comes from a study of T cell changes during pregnancy in multiple sclerosis. Profiled with immunoSEQ multiplex PCR; TCRdb holds only in-frame clones, not every one. This sample has tens of thousands of clones, with around nine tenths found just once. This specimen was CD4+ T cells from peripheral blood mononuclear cells, taken before pregnancy. The receptor was derived from a female donor with multiple sclerosis, enrolled in a pregnancy study.

The CDR3 is CASSVGALNQPQHF. The CDR3 DNA is TGTGCCAGCAGTGTTGGGGCCTTGAATCAGCCCCAGCATTTT. The chain joins TRBV2 to TRBJ1-5; TRBD1 might be the D (5 bases). Between the trimmed V and J ends, which lost 4 bases and 4 bases, there was a span of 11 bases. CDR3 length: 14 residues. Per the germline V gene, CDR1 is SNHLY and CDR2 is FYNNEI. The full variable domain, completed using reference TRBV2 and TRBJ1-5, is EPEVTQTPSHQVTQMGQEVILRCVPISNHLYFYWYRQILGQKVEFLVSFYNNEISEKSEIFDDQFSVERPDGSNFTLKIRSTKLEDSAMYFCASSVGALNQPQHFGDGTRLSIL.